One sample yielded the 29 T cell receptor beta chains listed below, sequenced in a study of human T cells and chemical hapten exposure. Unfractionated whole blood was the source of the extracted total RNA. MiXCR, applied by TCRdb to the 5' RACE reads, yields one record per CDR3 protein. The data hold 110,000 or so distinct CDR3 sequences, with approximately 19% observed a single time. The origin of the receptors is a human donor in good health.

This clonotype was observed a few times. CDR3: CAWKGDMNTEAFF. In DNA, the CDR3 is TGTGCCTGGAAGGGGGACATGAACACTGAAGCTTTCTTT. The chain employs TRBV30 and TRBJ1-1, with D possibly matching TRBD1 (6 bases). The CDR3 covers 13 residues. The V gene lost 4 bases and the J gene lost 0 bases, with 9 bases spanning the gap. The germline V gene encodes CDR1 GTSNPN and CDR2 SVGIG (reference sequence).

This clonotype was counted between two and nine times. The chain couples TRBV6-5 to TRBJ2-3; 8 nucleotides align to TRBD1. The CDR3 is 15 residues long. V trimming: 5 bases; J trimming: 3 bases; junction bases outside the gene matches: 7. Germline V gene lookup returns CDR1 MNHEY and CDR2 SVGAGI. Written as DNA, the CDR3 is TGTGCCAGCAGTCAACAGGGGGGTATAACAGATACGCAGTATTTT. Its translation is CASSQQGGITDTQYF.

The gene calls are TRBV24-1 and TRBJ2-1; the D gene is possibly TRBD2 (6 bases). Germline CDR1 KGHDR, CDR2 SFDVKD. The CDR3 extends over 12 amino acids. V shed 9 bases and J shed 8 bases, with 13 bases lying between them. CDR3 amino acids: CATGASEDEQFF. The CDR3, as DNA: TGTGCCACCGGGGCTAGCGAGGATGAGCAGTTCTTC.

This clonotype has only a few counts. The V gene is TRBV18, the J gene TRBJ1-1, with unresolved D. Trimming left V 1 base short and J 3 bases short, with 9 bases between. The CDR3 length is 14 residues. Germline values: CDR1 KGHSH, CDR2 LQKENI. The CDR3 region has the DNA TGTGCCAGCTCACCACGAGGCGGAGACACTGAAGCTTTCTTT. Its translation is CASSPRGGDTEAFF.

The CDR3 spells CASSYSGSTDTQYF. CDR3 nucleotides: TGTGCCAGCAGTTACAGCGGGAGCACAGATACGCAGTATTTT. This chain links TRBV6-5 with TRBJ2-3; perhaps TRBD2 as D (6 bases). This CDR3 comprises 14 residues. Germline lookup yields CDR1 MNHEY and CDR2 SVGAGI. V was shortened by 2 bases and J by 0 bases, with 6 bases between the two germline ends.

At least ten counts were recorded for this clonotype. The rearrangement uses TRBV11-1 and TRBJ1-2; D is unresolved. Trimming cost V 1 base and J 2 bases, with 5 bases left between them. This CDR3 has 13 residues. CDR1 and CDR2 from the germline V gene are SGHAT and FQDESV (reference sequence). For the CDR3, the DNA is TGTGCCAGCAGCTTAGGCAGAAACTATGGCTACACCTTC. This codes for CASSLGRNYGYTF.

J is TRBJ2-7 and V is TRBV19; the match to TRBD2 covers 14 bases. Germline CDR1 LNHDA, CDR2 SQIVND (reference sequence). The CDR3 is 17 amino acids. Losses at the gene ends were 4 bases for V and 2 bases for J; bases not matched to a gene: 7. The CDR3 DNA is TGTGCCAGTAGTAGGACTAGCGGGAGGCCCATGACCTACGAGCAGTACTTC. Protein sequence: CASSRTSGRPMTYEQYF. The full variable domain, in which reference TRBV19 and TRBJ2-7 provide the parts outside the CDR3, is DGGITQSPKYLFRKEGQNVTLSCEQNLNHDAMYWYRQDPGQGLRLIYYSQIVNDFQKGDIAEGYSVSREKKESFPLTVTSAQKNPTAFYLCASSRTSGRPMTYEQYFGPGTRLTVT.

This clonotype has more than one count but fewer than ten. The rearrangement uses TRBV28 and TRBJ1-4, with TRBD1 identical over 7 bases. The CDR3 totals 14 residues. J lost 7 bases, V lost 2 bases, and 4 bases had no gene match. Germline V gene sequence: CDR1 MDHEN, CDR2 SYDVKM. CDR3 sequence: CASSLEGAGEKLFF. The DNA of the CDR3 is TGTGCCAGCAGTTTAGAGGGGGCCGGTGAAAAACTGTTTTTT.

V gene TRBV28 combines with J gene TRBJ2-5; the D is unclear. The V gene lost 2 bases and the J gene lost 7 bases, with 11 bases spanning the gap. The CDR3 has 13 amino acids. The germline V gene has CDR1 MDHEN and CDR2 SYDVKM. The CDR3 sequence: CASSLDTRRTQYF. The CDR3 nucleotides read TGTGCCAGCAGTTTAGACACGAGAAGGACCCAGTACTTC.

This clonotype occurred once. The chain is built from TRBV7-8 and TRBJ2-1; D perhaps matches TRBD2 (7 bases). The germline gives CDR1 SGHVS, CDR2 FQNEAQ. The CDR3 is 16 amino acids. V was pared by 6 bases and J by 8 bases, with 23 bases between. DNA of the CDR3: TGTGCCAGCAGGCTCGGGGGGCAAGTTGTTAACGATGAGCAGTTCTTC. Protein sequence: CASRLGGQVVNDEQFF.

The genes are TRBV2 and TRBJ1-5, with D uncertain. The CDR3 extends over 15 amino acids. Germline V CDR1 and CDR2: SNHLY, FYNNEI. The ends were cut back, 2 bases at V and 1 base at J, with 9 bases in the middle. The CDR3 DNA is TGTGCCAGCAGTGAACAGGAACTAAGCAATCAGCCCCAGCATTTT. Protein product: CASSEQELSNQPQHF.

The genes are TRBV28 and TRBJ1-5; D gene ambiguous. Germline values: CDR1 MDHEN, CDR2 SYDVKM. The CDR3 runs 16 residues. Trimming removed 8 bases from V and 1 base from J, with 18 bases in between. CDR3 coding DNA: TGTGCCAGCCGCCCTATTGACTCAAACAGCAATCAGCCCCAGCATTTT. Protein: CASRPIDSNSNQPQHF.

This chain uses TRBV4-1 with TRBJ1-2; 8 bases fit TRBD1. The V and J ends lost 6 bases and 6 bases, in that order; junction bases with no gene match: 9. Germline CDR1 reads MGHRA; CDR2 reads YSYEKL. The CDR3 covers 14 residues. CDR3 coding DNA: TGCGCCAGCAGGCATTCGAGCAGGGGGCATGGCTACACCTTC. Protein product: CASRHSSRGHGYTF.

CDR3 in amino acids: CSAAGTSNQPQHF. CDR3 nucleotide sequence: TGCAGTGCGGCAGGGACATCCAATCAGCCCCAGCATTTT. The V call is TRBV20-1, the J call TRBJ1-5, with a possible D match to TRBD1 (6 bases). Germline V gives CDR1 DFQATT, CDR2 SNEGSKA (reference sequence). This CDR3 is built from 13 residues. The V gene lost 6 bases and the J gene lost 3 bases, with 12 bases spanning the gap.

The chain employs TRBV28 and TRBJ1-5; 11 nucleotides align to TRBD1. The CDR3 length is 16 residues. Unmatched junction bases numbered 6, after V lost 8 bases and J lost 0 bases. In germline, CDR1 is MDHEN, CDR2 SYDVKM. The CDR3 sequence is CASRRTGGISNQPQHF. In DNA, the CDR3 is TGTGCCAGCCGAAGGACAGGGGGCATTAGCAATCAGCCCCAGCATTTT.

This clonotype has a handful of counts. The chain is built from TRBV5-1 and TRBJ2-6; 9 bases agree with TRBD1. The J segment lost 0 bases and the V segment lost 6 bases, leaving 7 bases of the junction unmatched. CDR3 size: 17 residues. Germline-derived CDR1 and CDR2 are SGHRS and YFSETQ. CDR3 sequence: CASNSGTGSSGANVLTF. In nucleotides, the CDR3 is TGCGCCAGCAACTCCGGGACAGGGAGCTCTGGGGCCAACGTCCTGACTTTC.

The V call is TRBV6-6, the J call TRBJ1-2; D is uncertain. CDR1 is MNHNY, CDR2 SVGAGI, per germline (reference sequence). The CDR3 covers 13 residues. The V gene lost 5 bases and the J gene lost 3 bases, with 10 bases spanning the gap. CDR3 nucleotides: TGTGCCAGCAGTCCCAATCCCGACTATGGCTACACCTTC. Its protein product is CASSPNPDYGYTF.

This clonotype occurred a few times. V usage is TRBV28 and J usage is TRBJ2-3; either TRBD1 or TRBD2 may fit D (5 bases each). Germline V gives CDR1 MDHEN, CDR2 SYDVKM. V lost 8 bases and J lost 4, with 16 bases in between. The CDR3 extends over 14 amino acids. The CDR3 is CASGTNGAADTQYF. Written as DNA, the CDR3 is TGTGCCAGCGGTACCAACGGGGCGGCAGATACGCAGTATTTT.

This clonotype was picked up many times. The CDR3 nucleotides are TGCAGTGCTAATAGCGGGTCGAAGGAGCAGTACTTC. As protein: CSANSGSKEQYF. This chain uses TRBV20-1 with TRBJ2-7; 7 nucleotides agree with TRBD2. The CDR3 has 12 residues. The germline V gene has CDR1 DFQATT and CDR2 SNEGSKA (reference sequence). V lost 4 bases to trimming and J lost 7 bases; unmatched junction nucleotides: 7.

The V call is TRBV5-1, the J call TRBJ2-1; D unclear. The CDR3 totals 12 residues. Per germline, CDR1 SGHRS and CDR2 YFSETQ. V lost 3 bases to trimming and J lost 8 bases, with 9 bases between them. The CDR3, as DNA: TGCGCCAGCAGCTCGGAGATGGATGAGCAGTTCTTC. Amino acid sequence: CASSSEMDEQFF.

The table lists this clonotype with a few counts. The V call is TRBV29-1, the J call TRBJ2-2; possible D gene TRBD1, 5 bases. Germline V gene data show CDR1 as SQVTM and CDR2 as ANQGSEA. Trimming took 6 bases from V and 3 from J, leaving 14 bases between them. The CDR3 loop spans 14 amino acids. CDR3 nucleotides: TGCAGCGTCCACCCCCTAGGGGACACCGGGGAGCTGTTTTTT. Translated, it gives CSVHPLGDTGELFF.

The V call is TRBV28, the J call TRBJ1-3; D not resolved. Germline values: CDR1 MDHEN, CDR2 SYDVKM. There are 15 residues in the CDR3. The CDR3 DNA is TGTGCGGTCATCTCAGACCGGAGCTCTGGAAACACCATATATTTT. It specifies CAVISDRSSGNTIYF.

A few counts support this clonotype. The V call is TRBV12-5, the J call TRBJ1-1, with 7 bases matching TRBD1. The V gene end was trimmed by 5 bases and the J gene end by 5 bases; junction bases not matched to a gene: 11. CDR3 length: 15 residues. Per the germline V gene, CDR1 is LGHNT and CDR2 is FRNRAP. The CDR3 bases are TGTGCTAGTGGTATCACAGGGGCTGGGGGGACTGAAGCTTTCTTT. Amino acid sequence: CASGITGAGGTEAFF.

The rearrangement links TRBV29-1 to TRBJ2-5; D is perhaps TRBD1 (6 bases). The CDR3 has 12 residues. Trimming removed 5 bases from V and 1 base from J, with 8 bases in between. From germline, CDR1 is SQVTM and CDR2 ANQGSEA. CDR3 sequence reads: CSVLGGQETQYF. The CDR3 DNA is TGCAGCGTTTTAGGGGGCCAAGAGACCCAGTACTTC.

J is TRBJ2-5 and V is TRBV12-3 or TRBV12-4, with 14 bases identical to TRBD2. The V and J ends lost 5 bases and 5 bases, in that order; junction bases with no gene match: 7. The CDR3 sequence is 16 residues long. The CDR3 loop is CASSPTSGRAGETQYF. As DNA, the CDR3 is TGTGCCAGCAGTCCGACTAGCGGGAGGGCCGGGGAGACCCAGTACTTC.

CDR3 sequence reads: CSARRAGRNSPLHF. The CDR3 DNA is TGCAGTGCTAGAAGGGCAGGGAGAAATTCACCCCTCCACTTT. The V and J genes are TRBV20-1 and TRBJ1-6, with a possible D match to TRBD1 (5 bases). V was trimmed by 2 bases and J by 7 bases, leaving 12 bases between them. CDR3 size: 14 residues. The V gene's germline CDR1 is DFQATT and CDR2 SNEGSKA (reference sequence).

CDR3 coding DNA: TGTGCCAGCAGTACTGGACTAGCGGGAGACGATACGCAGTATTTT. It is translated as CASSTGLAGDDTQYF. The rearrangement uses TRBV12-3 or TRBV12-4 and TRBJ2-3; TRBD2 agrees at 13 bases. Unmatched junction bases numbered 5, after V lost 5 bases and J lost 6 bases. This CDR3 contains 15 residues.

The chain employs TRBV9 and TRBJ1-2, with D unresolved. V lost 3 bases and J 4 bases, leaving 7 bases between the germline ends. Germline values: CDR1 SGDLS, CDR2 YYNGEE. The CDR3 is 12 residues long. CDR3 coding DNA: TGTGCCAGCAGCGCGGAATCCTATGGCTACACCTTC. It encodes CASSAESYGYTF.

This rearrangement joins TRBV20-1 to TRBJ2-3; D possibly corresponds to TRBD1 (5 bases). Trimming shortened V by 6 bases and J by 5 bases, and 12 bases separated the two germline ends. The CDR3 spans 12 residues. Germline loops: CDR1 DFQATT, CDR2 SNEGSKA (reference sequence). The CDR3 DNA reads TGCAGTGCCATGACAGACGAAGATACGCAGTATTTT. It translates to CSAMTDEDTQYF.